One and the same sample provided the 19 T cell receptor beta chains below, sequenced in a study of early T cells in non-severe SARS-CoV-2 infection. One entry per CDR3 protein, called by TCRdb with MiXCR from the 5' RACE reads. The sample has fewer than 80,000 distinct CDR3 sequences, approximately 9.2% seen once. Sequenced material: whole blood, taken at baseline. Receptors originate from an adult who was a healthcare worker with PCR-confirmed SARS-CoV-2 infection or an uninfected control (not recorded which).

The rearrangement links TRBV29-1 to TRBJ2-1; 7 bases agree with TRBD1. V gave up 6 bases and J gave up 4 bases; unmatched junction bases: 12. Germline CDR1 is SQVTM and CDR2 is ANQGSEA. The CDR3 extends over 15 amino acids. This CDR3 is CSVLGTARNYNEQFF. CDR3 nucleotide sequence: TGCAGCGTGCTTGGGACAGCCAGGAATTACAATGAGCAGTTCTTC.

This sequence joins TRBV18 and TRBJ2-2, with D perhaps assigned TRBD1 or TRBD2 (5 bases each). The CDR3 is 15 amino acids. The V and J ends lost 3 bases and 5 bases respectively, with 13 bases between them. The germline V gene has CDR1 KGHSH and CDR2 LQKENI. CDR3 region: CASSPGRAVTGELFF. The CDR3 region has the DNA TGTGCCAGCTCACCGGGGCGAGCGGTTACCGGGGAGCTGTTTTTT. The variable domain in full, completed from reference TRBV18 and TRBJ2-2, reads NAGVMQNPRHLVRRRGQEARLRCSPMKGHSHVYWYRQLPEEGLKFMVYLQKENIIDESGMPKERFSAEFPKEGPSILRIQQVVRGDSAAYFCASSPGRAVTGELFFGEGSRLTVL.

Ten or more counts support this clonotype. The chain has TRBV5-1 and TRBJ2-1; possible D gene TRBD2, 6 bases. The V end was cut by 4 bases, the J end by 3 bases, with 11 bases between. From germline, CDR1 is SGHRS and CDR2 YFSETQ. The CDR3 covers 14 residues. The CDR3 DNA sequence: TGCGCCAGCAGCCCCCGGGACTTCTACAATGAGCAGTTCTTC. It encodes CASSPRDFYNEQFF. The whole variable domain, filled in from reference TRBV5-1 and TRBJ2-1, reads KAGVTQTPRYLIKTRGQQVTLSCSPISGHRSVSWYQQTPGQGLQFLFEYFSETQRNKGNFPGRFSGRQFSNSRSEMNVSTLELGDSALYLCASSPRDFYNEQFFGPGTRLTVL.

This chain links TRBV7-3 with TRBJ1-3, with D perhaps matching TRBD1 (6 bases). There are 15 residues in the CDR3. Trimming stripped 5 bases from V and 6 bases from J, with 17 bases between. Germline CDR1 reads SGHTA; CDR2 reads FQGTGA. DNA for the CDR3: TGTGCCAGCAGCCCAGACGGGGGGGCTGAAAACACCATATATTTT. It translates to CASSPDGGAENTIYF.

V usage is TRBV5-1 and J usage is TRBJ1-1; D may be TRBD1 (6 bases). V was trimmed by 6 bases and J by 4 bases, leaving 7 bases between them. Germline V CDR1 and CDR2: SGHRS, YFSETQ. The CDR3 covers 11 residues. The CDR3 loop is CASIGGTEAFF. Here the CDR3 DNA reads TGCGCCAGCATAGGGGGCACTGAAGCTTTCTTT.

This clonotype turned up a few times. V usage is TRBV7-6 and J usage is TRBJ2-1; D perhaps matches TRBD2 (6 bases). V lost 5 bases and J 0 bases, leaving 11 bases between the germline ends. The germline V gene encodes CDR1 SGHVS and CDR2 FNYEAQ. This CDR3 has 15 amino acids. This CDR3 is CASSPGLSSYNEQFF. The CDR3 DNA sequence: TGTGCCAGCAGCCCGGGACTGAGCTCCTACAATGAGCAGTTCTTC.

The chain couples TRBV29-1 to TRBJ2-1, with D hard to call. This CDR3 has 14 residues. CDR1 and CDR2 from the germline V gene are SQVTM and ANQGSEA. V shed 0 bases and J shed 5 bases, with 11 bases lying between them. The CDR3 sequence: CSVEEGPKDNEQFF. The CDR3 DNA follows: TGCAGCGTTGAAGAAGGGCCGAAAGACAATGAGCAGTTCTTC.

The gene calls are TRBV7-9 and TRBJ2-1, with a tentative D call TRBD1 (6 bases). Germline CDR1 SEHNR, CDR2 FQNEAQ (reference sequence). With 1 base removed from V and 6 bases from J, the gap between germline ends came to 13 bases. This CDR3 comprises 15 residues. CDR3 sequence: CASSLVGGVFNEQFF. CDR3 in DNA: TGTGCCAGCAGCTTAGTAGGGGGAGTTTTCAATGAGCAGTTCTTC.

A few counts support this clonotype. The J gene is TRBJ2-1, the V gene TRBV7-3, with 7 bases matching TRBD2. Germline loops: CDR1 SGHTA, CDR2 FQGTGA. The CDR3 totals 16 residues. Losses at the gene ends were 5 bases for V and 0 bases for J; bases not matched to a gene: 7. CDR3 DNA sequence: TGTGCCAGCAGCCCAAAGACTAGCCTCTCCTACAATGAGCAGTTCTTC. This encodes CASSPKTSLSYNEQFF.

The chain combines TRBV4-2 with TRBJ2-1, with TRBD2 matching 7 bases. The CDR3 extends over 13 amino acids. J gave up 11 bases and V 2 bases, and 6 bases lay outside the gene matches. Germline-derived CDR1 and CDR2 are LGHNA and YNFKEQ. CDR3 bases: TGTGCCAGCAGCCAAAGATTAGGGACTAAGCAGTTCTTC. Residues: CASSQRLGTKQFF.

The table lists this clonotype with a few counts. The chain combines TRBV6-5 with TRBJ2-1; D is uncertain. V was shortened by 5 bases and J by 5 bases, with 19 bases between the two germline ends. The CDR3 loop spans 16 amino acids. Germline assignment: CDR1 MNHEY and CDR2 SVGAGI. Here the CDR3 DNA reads TGTGCCAGCAGTATTACCTCTACCTCCGCCCACAATGAGCAGTTCTTC. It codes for CASSITSTSAHNEQFF.

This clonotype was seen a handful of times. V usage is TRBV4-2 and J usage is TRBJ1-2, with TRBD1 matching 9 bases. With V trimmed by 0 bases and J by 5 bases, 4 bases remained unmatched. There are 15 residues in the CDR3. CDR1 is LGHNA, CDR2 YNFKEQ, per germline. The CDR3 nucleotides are TGTGCCAGCAGCCAAGATACAGGGGGCGGTTATGGCTACACCTTC. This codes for CASSQDTGGGYGYTF.

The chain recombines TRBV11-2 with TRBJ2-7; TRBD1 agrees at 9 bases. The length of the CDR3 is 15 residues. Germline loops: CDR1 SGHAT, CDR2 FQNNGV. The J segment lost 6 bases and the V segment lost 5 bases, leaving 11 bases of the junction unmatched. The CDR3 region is CASSRQGDRVSEQYF. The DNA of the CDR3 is TGTGCCAGCAGCCGACAGGGGGACAGGGTAAGCGAGCAGTACTTC.

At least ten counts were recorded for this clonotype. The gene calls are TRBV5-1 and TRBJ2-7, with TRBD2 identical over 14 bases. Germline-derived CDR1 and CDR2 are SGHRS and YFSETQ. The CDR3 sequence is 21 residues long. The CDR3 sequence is CDWVRKTAALGTSGSPYEQYF. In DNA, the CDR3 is TGCGACTGGGTGAGGAAGACAGCAGCTCTGGGGACTAGCGGGAGTCCCTACGAGCAGTACTTC.

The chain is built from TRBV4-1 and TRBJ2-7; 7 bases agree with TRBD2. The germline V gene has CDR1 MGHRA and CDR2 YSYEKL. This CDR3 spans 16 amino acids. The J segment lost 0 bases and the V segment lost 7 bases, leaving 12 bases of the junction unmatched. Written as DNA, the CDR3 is TGCGCCAGCACCCGGGAGGAGCTTCGGTACTCCTACGAGCAGTACTTC. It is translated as CASTREELRYSYEQYF.

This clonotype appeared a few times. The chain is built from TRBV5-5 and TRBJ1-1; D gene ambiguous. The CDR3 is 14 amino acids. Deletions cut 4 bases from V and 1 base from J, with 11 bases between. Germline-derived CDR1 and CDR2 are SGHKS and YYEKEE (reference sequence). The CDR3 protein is CASSHIAWNTEAFF. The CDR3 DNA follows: TGTGCCAGCAGCCATATAGCATGGAACACTGAAGCTTTCTTT. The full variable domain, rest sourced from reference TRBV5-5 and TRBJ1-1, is DAGVTQSPTHLIKTRGQQVTLRCSPISGHKSVSWYQQVLGQGPQFIFQYYEKEERGRGNFPDRFSARQFPNYSSELNVNALLLGDSALYLCASSHIAWNTEAFFGQGTRLTVV.

Here the CDR3 reads CASSYGTVIQTLHF. The DNA for the CDR3 is TGTGCCAGCAGTTACGGGACAGTAATTCAGACCCTCCACTTT. The V call is TRBV6-5, the J call TRBJ1-6, with 7 positions matching TRBD1. The CDR3 totals 14 residues. Germline CDR1 MNHEY, CDR2 SVGAGI. V dropped 2 bases and J dropped 14; count of bases not matched to a gene: 9.

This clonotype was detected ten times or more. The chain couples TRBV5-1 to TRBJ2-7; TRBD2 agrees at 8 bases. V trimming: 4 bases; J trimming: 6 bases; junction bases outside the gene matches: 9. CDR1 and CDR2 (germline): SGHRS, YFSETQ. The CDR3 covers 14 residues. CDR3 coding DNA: TGCGCCAGCAGCCGGGAGGGGGATCGGACCGAGCAGTACTTC. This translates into CASSREGDRTEQYF.

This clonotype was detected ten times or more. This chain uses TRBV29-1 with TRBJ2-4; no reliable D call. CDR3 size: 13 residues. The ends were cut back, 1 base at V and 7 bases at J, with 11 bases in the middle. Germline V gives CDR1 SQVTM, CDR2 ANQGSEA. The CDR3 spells CSVEGVLGNIQYF. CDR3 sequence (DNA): TGCAGCGTTGAAGGCGTCCTCGGGAACATTCAGTACTTC.